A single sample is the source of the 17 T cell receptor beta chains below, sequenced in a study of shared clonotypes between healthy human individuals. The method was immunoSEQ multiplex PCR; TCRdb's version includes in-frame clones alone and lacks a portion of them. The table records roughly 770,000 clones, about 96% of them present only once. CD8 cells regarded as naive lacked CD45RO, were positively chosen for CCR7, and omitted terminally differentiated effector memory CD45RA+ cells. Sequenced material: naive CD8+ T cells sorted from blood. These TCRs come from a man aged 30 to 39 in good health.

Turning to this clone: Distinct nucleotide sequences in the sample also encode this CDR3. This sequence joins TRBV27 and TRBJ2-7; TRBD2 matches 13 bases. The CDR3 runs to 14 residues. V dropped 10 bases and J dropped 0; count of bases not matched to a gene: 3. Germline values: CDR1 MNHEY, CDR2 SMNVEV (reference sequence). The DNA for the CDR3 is TGTGCCACACGACTAGCGGGAGGCTCCTACGAGCAGTACTTC. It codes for CATRLAGGSYEQYF.

CDR3 sequence (DNA): TGTGCCAGCAGTGATGATATAGGCTACGAGCAGTACTTC. This sequence encodes CASSDDIGYEQYF. The rearrangement links TRBV2 to TRBJ2-7; D unclear. Germline V gene data show CDR1 as SNHLY and CDR2 as FYNNEI. Trimming cost V 3 bases and J 3 bases, with 9 bases left between them. The CDR3 contains 13 residues.

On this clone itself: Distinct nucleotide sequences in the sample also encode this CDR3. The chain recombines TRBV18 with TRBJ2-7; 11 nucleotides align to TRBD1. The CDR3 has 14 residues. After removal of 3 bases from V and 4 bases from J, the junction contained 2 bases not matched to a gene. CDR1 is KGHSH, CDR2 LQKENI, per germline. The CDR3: CASSPGTGGYEQYF. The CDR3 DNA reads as TGTGCCAGCTCACCCGGGACAGGGGGGTACGAGCAGTACTTC.

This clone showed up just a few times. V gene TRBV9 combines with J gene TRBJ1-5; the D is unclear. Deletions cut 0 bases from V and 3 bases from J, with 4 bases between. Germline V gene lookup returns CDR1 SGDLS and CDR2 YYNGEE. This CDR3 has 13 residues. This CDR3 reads CASSVDINQPQHF. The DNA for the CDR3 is TGTGCCAGCAGCGTAGACATCAATCAGCCCCAGCATTTT.

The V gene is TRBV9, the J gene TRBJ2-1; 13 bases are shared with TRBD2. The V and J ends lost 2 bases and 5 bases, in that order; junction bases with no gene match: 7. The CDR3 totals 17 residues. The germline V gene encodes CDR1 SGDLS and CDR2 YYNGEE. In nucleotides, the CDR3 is TGTGCCAGCAGCGTGGAAGGACTAGCGGGAGCGCACAATGAGCAGTTCTTC. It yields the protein CASSVEGLAGAHNEQFF.

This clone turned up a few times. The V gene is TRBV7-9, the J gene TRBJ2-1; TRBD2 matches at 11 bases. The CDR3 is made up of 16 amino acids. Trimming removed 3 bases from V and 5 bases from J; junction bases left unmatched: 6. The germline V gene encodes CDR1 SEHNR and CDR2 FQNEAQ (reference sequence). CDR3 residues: CASSFSTSGTNNEQFF. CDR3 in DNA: TGTGCCAGCAGCTTCTCGACTAGCGGGACCAACAATGAGCAGTTCTTC.

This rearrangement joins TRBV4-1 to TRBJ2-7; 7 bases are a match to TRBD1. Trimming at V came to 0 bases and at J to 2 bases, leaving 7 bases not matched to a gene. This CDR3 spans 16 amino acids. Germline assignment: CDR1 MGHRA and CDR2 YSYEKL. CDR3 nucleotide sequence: TGCGCCAGCAGCCAAGATTGGACAGGCGTTGCCTACGAGCAGTACTTC. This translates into CASSQDWTGVAYEQYF.

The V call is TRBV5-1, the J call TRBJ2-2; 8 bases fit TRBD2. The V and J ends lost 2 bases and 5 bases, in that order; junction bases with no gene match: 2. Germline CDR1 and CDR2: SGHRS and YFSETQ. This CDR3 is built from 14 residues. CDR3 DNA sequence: TGCGCCAGCAGCTTTTTAGCGGGAACCGGGGAGCTGTTTTTT. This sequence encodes CASSFLAGTGELFF.

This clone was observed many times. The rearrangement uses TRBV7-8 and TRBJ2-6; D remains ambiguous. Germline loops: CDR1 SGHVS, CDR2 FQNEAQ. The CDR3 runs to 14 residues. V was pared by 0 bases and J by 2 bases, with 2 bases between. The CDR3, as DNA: TGTGCCAGCAGCTTAGCTCCTGGGGCCAACGTCCTGACTTTC. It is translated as CASSLAPGANVLTF.

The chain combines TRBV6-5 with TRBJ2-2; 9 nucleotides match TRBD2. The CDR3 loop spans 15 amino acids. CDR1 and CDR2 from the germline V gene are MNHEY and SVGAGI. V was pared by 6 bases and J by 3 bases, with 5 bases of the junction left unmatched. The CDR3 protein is CASRPGLAHTGELFF. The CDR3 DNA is TGTGCCAGCAGGCCGGGACTAGCCCACACCGGGGAGCTGTTTTTT.

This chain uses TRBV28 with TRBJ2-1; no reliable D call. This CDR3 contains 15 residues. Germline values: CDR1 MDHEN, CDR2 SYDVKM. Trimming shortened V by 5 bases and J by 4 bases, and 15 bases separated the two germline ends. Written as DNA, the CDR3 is TGTGCCAGCAGTCCTCACACCTCCCTTTACAATGAGCAGTTCTTC. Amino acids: CASSPHTSLYNEQFF.

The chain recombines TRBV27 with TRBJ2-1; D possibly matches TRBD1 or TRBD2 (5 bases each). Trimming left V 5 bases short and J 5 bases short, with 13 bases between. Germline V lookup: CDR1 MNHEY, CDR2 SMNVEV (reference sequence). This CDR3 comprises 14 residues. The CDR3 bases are TGTGCCAGCAGTCCCTCGGGGCCCAACAATGAGCAGTTCTTC. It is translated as CASSPSGPNNEQFF.

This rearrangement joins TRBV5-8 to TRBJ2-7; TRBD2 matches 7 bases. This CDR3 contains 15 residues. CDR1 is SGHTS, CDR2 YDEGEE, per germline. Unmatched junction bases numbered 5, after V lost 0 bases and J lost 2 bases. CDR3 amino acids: CASSLGREYPYEQYF. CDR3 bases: TGTGCCAGCAGCTTGGGGCGGGAGTACCCCTACGAGCAGTACTTC.

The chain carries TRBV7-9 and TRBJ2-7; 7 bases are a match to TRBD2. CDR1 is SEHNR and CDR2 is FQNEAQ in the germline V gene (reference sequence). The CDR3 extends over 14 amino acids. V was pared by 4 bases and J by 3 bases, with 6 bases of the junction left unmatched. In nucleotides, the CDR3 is TGTGCCAGCAGCTACCGGGAGGTATTCTACGAGCAGTACTTC. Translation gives CASSYREVFYEQYF.

The CDR3 protein is CASSLRLGVRDRVEQFF. The DNA of the CDR3 is TGTGCCAGCAGCCTAAGGCTCGGGGTCCGGGACAGGGTTGAGCAGTTCTTC. The V gene is TRBV13, the J gene TRBJ2-1; 9 bases map to TRBD1. CDR3 length: 17 residues. CDR1 and CDR2 (germline): PRHDT, FYEKMQ (reference sequence). Germline trimming cut 5 bases from V and 9 bases from J; bases unmatched to any gene: 17.

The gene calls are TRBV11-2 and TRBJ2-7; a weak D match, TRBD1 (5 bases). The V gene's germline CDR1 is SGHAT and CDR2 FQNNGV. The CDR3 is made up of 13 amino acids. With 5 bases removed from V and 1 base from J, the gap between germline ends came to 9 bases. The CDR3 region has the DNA TGTGCCAGCAGCCAGGGAAATTCCTACGAGCAGTACTTC. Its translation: CASSQGNSYEQYF.

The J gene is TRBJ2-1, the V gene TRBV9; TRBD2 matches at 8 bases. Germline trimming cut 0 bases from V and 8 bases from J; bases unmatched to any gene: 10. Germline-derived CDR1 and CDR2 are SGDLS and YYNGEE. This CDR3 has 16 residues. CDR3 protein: CASSVGTGGRKHEQFF. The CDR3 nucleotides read TGTGCCAGCAGCGTAGGTACGGGAGGGAGAAAACATGAGCAGTTCTTC.